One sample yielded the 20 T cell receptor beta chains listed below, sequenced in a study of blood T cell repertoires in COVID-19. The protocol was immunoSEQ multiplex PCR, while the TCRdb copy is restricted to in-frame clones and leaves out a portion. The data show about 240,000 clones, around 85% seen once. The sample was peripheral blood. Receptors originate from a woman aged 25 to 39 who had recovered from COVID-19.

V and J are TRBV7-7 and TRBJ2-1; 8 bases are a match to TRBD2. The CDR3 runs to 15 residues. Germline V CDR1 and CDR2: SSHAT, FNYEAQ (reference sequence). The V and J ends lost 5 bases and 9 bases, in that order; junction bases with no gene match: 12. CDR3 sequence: CASSPSGGPSTEQFF. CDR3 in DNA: TGTGCCAGCAGCCCCTCGGGAGGGCCATCTACTGAGCAGTTCTTC.

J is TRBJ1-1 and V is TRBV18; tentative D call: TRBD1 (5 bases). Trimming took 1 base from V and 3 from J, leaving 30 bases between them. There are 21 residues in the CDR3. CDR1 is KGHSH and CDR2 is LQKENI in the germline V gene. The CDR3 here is CASSPLPGSTAPRAWDTEAFF. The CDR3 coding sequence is TGTGCCAGCTCACCACTCCCAGGGTCCACTGCACCGCGCGCATGGGACACTGAAGCTTTCTTT.

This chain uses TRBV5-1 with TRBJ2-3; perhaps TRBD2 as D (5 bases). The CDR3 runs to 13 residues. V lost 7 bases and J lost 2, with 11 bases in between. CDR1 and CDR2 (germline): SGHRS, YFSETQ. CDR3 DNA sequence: TGCGCCAGCCGGCTAGCAGCCACAGATACGCAGTATTTT. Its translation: CASRLAATDTQYF.

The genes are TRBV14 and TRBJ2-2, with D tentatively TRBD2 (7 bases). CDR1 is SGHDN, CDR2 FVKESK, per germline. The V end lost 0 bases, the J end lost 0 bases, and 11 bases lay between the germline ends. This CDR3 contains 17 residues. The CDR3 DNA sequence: TGTGCCAGCAGCCAAGAATCGGGGGGCCCGAACACCGGGGAGCTGTTTTTT. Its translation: CASSQESGGPNTGELFF.

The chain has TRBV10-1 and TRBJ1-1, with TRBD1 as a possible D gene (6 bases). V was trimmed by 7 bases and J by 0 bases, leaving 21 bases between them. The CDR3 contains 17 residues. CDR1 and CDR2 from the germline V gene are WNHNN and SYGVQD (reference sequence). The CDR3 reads CASTYTRGHHMNTEAFF. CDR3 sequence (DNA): TGCGCCAGCACCTACACCAGGGGCCACCACATGAACACTGAAGCTTTCTTT.

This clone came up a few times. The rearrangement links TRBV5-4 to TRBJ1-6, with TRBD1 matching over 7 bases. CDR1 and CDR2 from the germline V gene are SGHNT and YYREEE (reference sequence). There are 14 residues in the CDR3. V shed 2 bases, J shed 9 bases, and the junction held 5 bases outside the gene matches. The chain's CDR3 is CASSLDRAVSPLHF. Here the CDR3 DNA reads TGTGCCAGCAGCTTAGACAGGGCGGTTTCACCCCTCCACTTT.

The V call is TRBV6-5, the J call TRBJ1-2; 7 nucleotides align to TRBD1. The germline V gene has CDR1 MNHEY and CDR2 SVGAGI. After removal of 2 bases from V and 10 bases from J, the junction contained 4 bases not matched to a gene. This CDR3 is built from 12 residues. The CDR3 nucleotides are TGTGCCAGCAGTTACGGACAGGCGAACTACACCTTC. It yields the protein CASSYGQANYTF.

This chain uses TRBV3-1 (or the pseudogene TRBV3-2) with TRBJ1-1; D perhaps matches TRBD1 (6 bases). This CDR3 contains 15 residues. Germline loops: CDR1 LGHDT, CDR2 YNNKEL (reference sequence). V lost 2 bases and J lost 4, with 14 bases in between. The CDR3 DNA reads TGTGCCAGCAGCCAAAAACACAGGGATGGCACTGAAGCTTTCTTT. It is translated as CASSQKHRDGTEAFF.

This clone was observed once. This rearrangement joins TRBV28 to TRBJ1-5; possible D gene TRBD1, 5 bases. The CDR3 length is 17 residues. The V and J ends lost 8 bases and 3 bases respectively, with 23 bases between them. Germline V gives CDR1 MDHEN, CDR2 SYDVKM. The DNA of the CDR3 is TGTGCCAGCGCAGACCGGGGGTTGAGGATAGACAATCAGCCCCAGCATTTT. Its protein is CASADRGLRIDNQPQHF.

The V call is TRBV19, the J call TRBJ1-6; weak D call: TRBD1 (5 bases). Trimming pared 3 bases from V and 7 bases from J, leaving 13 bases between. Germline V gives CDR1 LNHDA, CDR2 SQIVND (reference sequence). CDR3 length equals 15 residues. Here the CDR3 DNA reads TGTGCCAGTAGTATTGATGGGGGGAACAATTCACCCCTCCACTTT. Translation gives CASSIDGGNNSPLHF.

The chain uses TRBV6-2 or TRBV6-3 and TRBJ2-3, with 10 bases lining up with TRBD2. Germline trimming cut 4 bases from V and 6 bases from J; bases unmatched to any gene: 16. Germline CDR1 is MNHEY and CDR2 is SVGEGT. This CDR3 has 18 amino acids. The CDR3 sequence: CASSSRPSLAGDDDTQYF. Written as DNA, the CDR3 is TGTGCCAGCAGTTCCCGACCTTCGCTAGCGGGGGATGATGATACGCAGTATTTT.

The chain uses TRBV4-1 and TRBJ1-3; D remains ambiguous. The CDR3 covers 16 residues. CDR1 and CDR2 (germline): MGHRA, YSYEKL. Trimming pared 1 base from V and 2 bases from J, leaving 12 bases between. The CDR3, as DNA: TGCGCCAGCAGCCAAGCACTGCGGCCAGCTGGAAACACCATATATTTT. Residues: CASSQALRPAGNTIYF.

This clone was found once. The CDR3: CASSLGTAWVSGNTIYF. In nucleotides, the CDR3 is TGTGCCAGCAGCTTAGGGACAGCTTGGGTCTCTGGAAACACCATATATTTT. This chain uses TRBV7-9 with TRBJ1-3; a possible D gene is TRBD1 (6 bases). CDR1 and CDR2 from the germline V gene are SEHNR and FQNEAQ (reference sequence). CDR3 length equals 17 residues. Trimming removed 1 base from V and 0 bases from J, with 13 bases in between.

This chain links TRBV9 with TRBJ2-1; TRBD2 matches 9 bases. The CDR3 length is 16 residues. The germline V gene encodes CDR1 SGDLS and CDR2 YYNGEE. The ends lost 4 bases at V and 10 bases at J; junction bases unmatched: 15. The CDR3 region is CASSYGPSGGSLEQFF. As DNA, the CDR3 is TGTGCCAGCAGCTACGGGCCCAGCGGGGGGTCCCTAGAGCAGTTCTTC.

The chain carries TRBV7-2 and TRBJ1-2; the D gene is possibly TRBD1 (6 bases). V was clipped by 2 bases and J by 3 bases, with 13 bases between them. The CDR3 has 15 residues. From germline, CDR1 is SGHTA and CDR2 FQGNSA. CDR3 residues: CASSLNRAGDYGYTF. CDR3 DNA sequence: TGTGCCAGCAGCTTAAACAGGGCCGGAGACTATGGCTACACCTTC.

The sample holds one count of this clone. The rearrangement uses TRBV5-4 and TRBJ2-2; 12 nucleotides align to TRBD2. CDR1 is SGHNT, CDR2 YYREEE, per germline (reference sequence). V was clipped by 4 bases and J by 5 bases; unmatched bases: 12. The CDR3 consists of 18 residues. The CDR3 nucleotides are TGTGCCAGCAGCGGAACCGTACTAGCGGGGGGCCCTACCGGGGAGCTGTTTTTT. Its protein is CASSGTVLAGGPTGELFF. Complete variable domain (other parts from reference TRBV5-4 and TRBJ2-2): ETGVTQSPTHLIKTRGQQVTLRCSSQSGHNTVSWYQQALGQGPQFIFQYYREEENGRGNFPPRFSGLQFPNYSSELNVNALELDDSALYLCASSGTVLAGGPTGELFFGEGSRLTVL.

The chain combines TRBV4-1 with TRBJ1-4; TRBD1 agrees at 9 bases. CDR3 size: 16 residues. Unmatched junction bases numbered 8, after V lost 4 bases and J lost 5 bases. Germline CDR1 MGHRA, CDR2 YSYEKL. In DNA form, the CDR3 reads TGCGCCAGCAGCCTTGGGACAGGGTCTGGGAATGAAAAACTGTTTTTT. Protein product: CASSLGTGSGNEKLFF.

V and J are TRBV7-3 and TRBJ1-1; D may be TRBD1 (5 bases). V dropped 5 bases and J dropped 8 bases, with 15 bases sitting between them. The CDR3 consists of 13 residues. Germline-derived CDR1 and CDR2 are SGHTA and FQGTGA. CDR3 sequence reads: CASSPTGGGEAFF. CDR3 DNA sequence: TGTGCCAGCAGCCCCACCGGCGGGGGAGAAGCTTTCTTT.

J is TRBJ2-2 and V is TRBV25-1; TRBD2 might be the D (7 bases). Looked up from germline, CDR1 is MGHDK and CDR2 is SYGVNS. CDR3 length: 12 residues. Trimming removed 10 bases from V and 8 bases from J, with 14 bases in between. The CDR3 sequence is CATGGLTGELFF. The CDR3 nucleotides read TGTGCCACCGGGGGGCTGACGGGGGAGCTGTTTTTT.

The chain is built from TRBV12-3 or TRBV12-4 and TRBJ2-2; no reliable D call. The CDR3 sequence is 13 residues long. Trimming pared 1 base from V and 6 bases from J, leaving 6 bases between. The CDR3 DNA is TGTGCCAGCAGTTTAGACGAGTCCGGGGAGCTGTTTTTT. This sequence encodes CASSLDESGELFF.